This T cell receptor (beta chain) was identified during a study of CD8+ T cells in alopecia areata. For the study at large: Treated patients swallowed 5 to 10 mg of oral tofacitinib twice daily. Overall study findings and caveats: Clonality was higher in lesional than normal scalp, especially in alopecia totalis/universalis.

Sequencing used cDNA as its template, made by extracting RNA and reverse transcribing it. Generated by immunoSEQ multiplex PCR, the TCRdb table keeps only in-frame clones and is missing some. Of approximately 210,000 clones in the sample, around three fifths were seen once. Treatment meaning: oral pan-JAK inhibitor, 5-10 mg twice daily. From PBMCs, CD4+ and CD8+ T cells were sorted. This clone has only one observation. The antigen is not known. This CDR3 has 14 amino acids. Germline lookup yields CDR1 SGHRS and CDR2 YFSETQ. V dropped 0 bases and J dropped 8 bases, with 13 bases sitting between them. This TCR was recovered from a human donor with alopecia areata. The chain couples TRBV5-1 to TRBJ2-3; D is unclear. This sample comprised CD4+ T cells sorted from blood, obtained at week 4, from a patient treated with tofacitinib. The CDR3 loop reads CASSLAQPTGTQYF. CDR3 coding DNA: TGCGCCAGCAGCTTGGCCCAACCGACGGGTACGCAGTATTTT.